The entry that follows covers one TCR beta chain sequence. Its antigen is not known. This table comes from immunoSEQ multiplex PCR, and its TCRdb copy is limited to in-frame clones, with some not included. The table lists about 350,000 clones, 75% to 90% of them singletons. The data belong to a study of Ad26.COV2.S vaccination and SARS-CoV-2 variants. Study context: Donor allocation was to the COV1001 Ad26.COV2.S trial arm. Ad26.COV2.S was injected intramuscularly once or twice, 56 days apart.

Germline CDR1 MNHEY, CDR2 SVGAGI. The CDR3 extends over 14 amino acids. Trimming cost V 4 bases and J 0 bases, with 9 bases left between them. Study-level results: Non-spike TCR breadth was similar in vaccine and placebo recipients.

Treatment denoted: some 20 received Ad26.COV2.S at low or high dose, single or two shots; 5 received placebo; per-sample allocation not given. Each sample was drawn 63 days after the first injection (of vaccine or placebo). The sample consisted of peripheral blood, taken in a trial of Ad26.COV2.S vaccine versus placebo. The V gene is TRBV6-5, the J gene TRBJ1-2; D gene unclear. The clonotype originates from a person between 18 and 65 years old who received the Ad26.COV2.S COVID-19 vaccine or a placebo. CDR3 sequence (DNA): TGTGCCAGCAGTTCCCGGTCCGCTAACTATGGCTACACCTTC. Its translation: CASSSRSANYGYTF.